This record covers a single T cell receptor beta chain. The antigen remains undetermined. The record originates from a study of memory CD4+ T cells and cytomegalovirus serostatus. Study observations and caveats: Median bootstrapped AUC for CMV status was about 0.96 originally, less than 0.93 US-trained.

Losses at the gene ends were 3 bases for V and 10 bases for J; bases not matched to a gene: 11. CDR3 length: 14 residues. The germline CDR1 and CDR2 sequences are SEHNR and FQNEAQ (reference sequence). The sort gate was single viable CD3+CD4+CD8-CD45RO+ cells for memory CD4+ T cells. Serostatus was set by detecting CMV pp150, pp28, p38, p52 IgG. Using immunoSEQ multiplex PCR, the repertoire was profiled, and TCRdb retains in-frame clones only, with some absent. Found here are 54,000 or so clones, roughly 77% of them singletons; the top ten hold more than 0.85%. Sequencing was performed on memory CD4+ T cells from blood. The V call is TRBV7-9, the J call TRBJ1-1; 7 nucleotides line up with TRBD1. This receptor was obtained from an adult in good health and CMV-seronegative. The DNA for the CDR3 is TGTGCCAGCAGCTTCCTAGGACTGGGGGACAGAGCTTTCTTT. Translating it yields CASSFLGLGDRAFF.